The entry below gives a single TCR beta chain sequence along with its context. Per the authors' pipeline: From reference gene primer amplification, estimates of nucleated cell counts were derived. TCRdb's copy holds only in-frame clones and misses some; the assay was immunoSEQ multiplex PCR. The V and J calls and clone size are taken from that table; D and trimming were inferred from the DNA. The sample records about 170,000 clones, less than 85% being singletons. This specimen comes from a study of blood T cell repertoires in COVID-19. Overall study context: T cells, B-cell-depleted T cells, or PBMCs supplied cDNA or gDNA.

This CDR3 has 11 amino acids. V shed 1 base, J shed 15 bases, and the junction held 2 bases outside the gene matches. Germline CDR1 reads MGHRA; CDR2 reads YSYEKL. Material for sequencing was peripheral blood. This TCR derives from a woman in her thirties or forties with COVID-19, enrolled during active disease. This chain joins TRBV4-1 and TRBJ2-1; 8 nucleotides line up with TRBD1. The CDR3 sequence is CASSQGQGWFF. CDR3 nucleotide sequence: TGCGCCAGCAGCCAAGGACAGGGGTGGTTCTTC.